This T cell receptor (beta chain) was sequenced in a study of cytomegalovirus exposure and HLA in healthy donors. General study results and limits: In a later analysis, at a false discovery rate of 0.05, roughly 18,000 TCR beta sequences were associated with HLA alleles. Most TCR beta V segments were productive about 90% or about 30% of the time in an earlier analysis.

13 Jbeta primers and 60 Vbeta primers were used for the PCR. The data were produced by immunoSEQ multiplex PCR, yet TCRdb's version contains in-frame clones alone and is incomplete. The data hold around 180,000 clones, with roughly 80% observed a single time. Germline V CDR1 and CDR2: SGHRS, YFSETQ. V was clipped by 2 bases and J by 3 bases; unmatched bases: 5. The length of the CDR3 is 15 residues. A note on this clone: Its antigen remains unknown.

The donors comprised healthy bone marrow donors. Though nominally healthy at sampling, donors likely had unrecorded immune exposures. The origin of this receptor is a male donor in good health and CMV-seronegative. Sequenced input: PBMCs. This chain joins TRBV5-1 and TRBJ2-7; 10 positions agree with TRBD1. CDR3: CASSLMGQGIYEQYF. The CDR3 DNA sequence: TGCGCCAGCAGCTTAATGGGACAGGGGATCTACGAGCAGTACTTC. The full variable domain, its missing parts supplied by reference TRBV5-1 and TRBJ2-7, is KAGVTQTPRYLIKTRGQQVTLSCSPISGHRSVSWYQQTPGQGLQFLFEYFSETQRNKGNFPGRFSGRQFSNSRSEMNVSTLELGDSALYLCASSLMGQGIYEQYFGPGTRLTVT.